The 21 T cell receptor beta chains in this list originate from one sample, sequenced in a study of blood T cell repertoires in COVID-19. Here immunoSEQ multiplex PCR was the method, and the copy in TCRdb shows in-frame clones only, minus some. The sample holds fewer than 200,000 clones; 70% to 90% are singletons and the top ten take roughly 8.7%. Sequencing input: peripheral blood. The receptors were sampled from a man aged 50-59 years with active or convalescent COVID-19.

The rearrangement links TRBV9 to TRBJ2-1, with 7 bases that match TRBD1. Germline loops: CDR1 SGDLS, CDR2 YYNGEE. The CDR3 runs to 15 residues. J gave up 1 base and V 3 bases, and 4 bases lay outside the gene matches. The CDR3 region is CASSDTGVSYNEQFF. The CDR3, as DNA: TGTGCCAGCAGCGACACAGGGGTGTCCTACAATGAGCAGTTCTTC.

The V call is TRBV5-4, the J call TRBJ1-1; D remains ambiguous. From germline, CDR1 is SGHNT and CDR2 YYREEE (reference sequence). The CDR3 totals 13 residues. V was clipped by 1 base and J by 1 base, with 5 bases between them. CDR3 sequence (DNA): TGTGCCAGCAGCTTGACAAGGAACACTGAAGCTTTCTTT. Protein product: CASSLTRNTEAFF. Supplemented by reference TRBV5-4 and TRBJ1-1, the full variable domain reads ETGVTQSPTHLIKTRGQQVTLRCSSQSGHNTVSWYQQALGQGPQFIFQYYREEENGRGNFPPRFSGLQFPNYSSELNVNALELDDSALYLCASSLTRNTEAFFGQGTRLTVV.

V gene TRBV19 combines with J gene TRBJ2-1, with 7 bases lining up with TRBD2. Germline V gives CDR1 LNHDA, CDR2 SQIVND (reference sequence). The CDR3 loop spans 17 amino acids. Trimming cost V 5 bases and J 9 bases; bases outside gene matches: 19. The CDR3 nucleotides read TGTGCCAGTAGTCCTACCCAGTTAGCGGGTGTGCGGGGTGAGCAGTTCTTC. Translating it yields CASSPTQLAGVRGEQFF.

The chain carries TRBV7-3 and TRBJ2-1; TRBD2 agrees at 12 bases. V shed 9 bases, J shed 7 bases, and the junction held 4 bases outside the gene matches. The CDR3 loop spans 13 amino acids. Germline assignment: CDR1 SGHTA and CDR2 FQGTGA. For the CDR3, the DNA is TGTGCCAGTGGACTAGCGGGATCTAATGAGCAGTTCTTC. Its protein is CASGLAGSNEQFF.

This chain links TRBV10-3 with TRBJ2-1; D not certain. This CDR3 spans 12 amino acids. In germline, CDR1 is ENHRY, CDR2 SYGVKD. Trimming pared 3 bases from V and 4 bases from J, leaving 4 bases between. This CDR3 reads CAISDLYNEQFF. The CDR3 DNA follows: TGTGCCATCAGTGACCTATACAATGAGCAGTTCTTC.

This clone was seen a single time. This chain connects TRBV15 to TRBJ2-1, with 8 nucleotides matching TRBD2. V trimming: 5 bases; J trimming: 7 bases; junction bases outside the gene matches: 16. CDR1 is LNHNV, CDR2 YYDKDF, per germline (reference sequence). The CDR3 covers 17 residues. The CDR3 sequence: CATSFHPAGGRYNEQFF. The CDR3 DNA sequence: TGTGCCACCAGCTTCCACCCTGCTGGCGGGAGGTATAATGAGCAGTTCTTC.

The chain recombines TRBV30 with TRBJ1-6, with 8 bases fitting TRBD1. Trimming cost V 0 bases and J 5 bases; bases outside gene matches: 15. The CDR3 contains 19 residues. Per the germline V gene, CDR1 is GTSNPN and CDR2 is SVGIG (reference sequence). CDR3 sequence reads: CAWSVFTGTGKVHNSPLHF. The CDR3 nucleotides are TGTGCCTGGAGTGTATTTACCGGGACAGGAAAGGTGCATAATTCACCCCTCCACTTT. Variable domain in full (rest from reference TRBV30 and TRBJ1-6): SQTIHQWPATLVQPVGSPLSLECTVEGTSNPNLYWYRQAAGRGLQLLFYSVGIGQISSEVPQNLSASRPQDRQFILSSKKLLLSDSGFYLCAWSVFTGTGKVHNSPLHFGNGTRLTVT.

The chain combines TRBV10-2 with TRBJ1-2, with D tentatively TRBD1 (5 bases). This CDR3 is built from 14 residues. V lost 7 bases and J lost 6, with 18 bases in between. Germline V CDR1 and CDR2: WSHSY, SAAADI. CDR3 residues: CASTPGNQGDGYTF. The CDR3 region has the DNA TGCGCCAGCACCCCCGGCAACCAGGGCGATGGCTACACCTTC.

The chain joins TRBV11-1 to TRBJ2-3, with 9 positions matching TRBD1. V lost 0 bases, J lost 6 bases, and 4 bases stayed unmatched. Germline V lookup: CDR1 SGHAT, CDR2 FQDESV (reference sequence). The CDR3 length is 15 residues. CDR3 sequence reads: CASSLAGTGPDTQYF. The DNA for the CDR3 is TGTGCCAGCAGCTTAGCCGGGACAGGGCCCGATACGCAGTATTTT.

The chain carries TRBV7-3 and TRBJ2-2; TRBD2 agrees at 12 bases. Germline loops: CDR1 SGHTA, CDR2 FQGTGA. J gave up 5 bases and V 4 bases, and 5 bases lay outside the gene matches. The CDR3 extends over 16 amino acids. CDR3 sequence: CASSSLAGGVTGELFF. The DNA for the CDR3 is TGTGCCAGCAGCTCACTAGCGGGGGGTGTTACCGGGGAGCTGTTTTTT. Supplemented by reference TRBV7-3 and TRBJ2-2, the full variable domain reads GAGVSQTPSNKVTEKGKYVELRCDPISGHTALYWYRQSLGQGPEFLIYFQGTGAADDSGLPNDRFFAVRPEGSVSTLKIQRTERGDSAVYLCASSSLAGGVTGELFFGEGSRLTVL.

CDR3 in DNA: TGTGCCAGCAGCTTGGAACTAGCCGTCGCTGATACGCAGTATTTT. The encoded protein is CASSLELAVADTQYF. The rearrangement uses TRBV5-4 and TRBJ2-3; D possibly corresponds to TRBD2 (6 bases). The CDR3 length is 15 residues. Trimming removed 0 bases from V and 6 bases from J, with 14 bases in between. Germline CDR1 is SGHNT and CDR2 is YYREEE (reference sequence).

The chain links TRBV7-9 to TRBJ2-3; TRBD2 agrees at 13 bases. Germline V gene lookup returns CDR1 SEHNR and CDR2 FQNEAQ (reference sequence). With 5 bases clipped from V and 2 bases from J, the junction kept 13 bases outside the gene matches. The CDR3 length is 19 residues. CDR3 sequence: CASSPRGGTSGIPTDTQYF. In DNA, the CDR3 is TGTGCCAGCAGCCCTCGGGGGGGGACTAGCGGGATACCCACAGATACGCAGTATTTT.

V is TRBV7-6 and J is TRBJ2-2; 11 bases are a match to TRBD2. V was pared by 5 bases and J by 3 bases, with 5 bases of the junction left unmatched. The CDR3 totals 16 residues. The germline CDR1 and CDR2 sequences are SGHVS and FNYEAQ. The CDR3 loop is CASSPGTSGHTGELFF. DNA of the CDR3: TGTGCCAGCAGCCCGGGGACTAGCGGCCACACCGGGGAGCTGTTTTTT.

V usage is TRBV28 and J usage is TRBJ2-7, with 9 bases that match TRBD1. The germline CDR1 and CDR2 sequences are MDHEN and SYDVKM. V was clipped by 6 bases and J by 2 bases; unmatched bases: 8. The CDR3 extends over 15 amino acids. In DNA, the CDR3 is TGTGCCAGCAGCCTAGGGGACAGGGTCACCTACGAGCAGTACTTC. Its protein product is CASSLGDRVTYEQYF.

The table lists this clone with many counts. The chain uses TRBV7-3 and TRBJ2-3; 10 bases are a match to TRBD2. CDR1 and CDR2 (germline): SGHTA, FQGTGA. The V and J ends lost 5 bases and 6 bases, in that order; junction bases with no gene match: 11. The CDR3 loop spans 16 amino acids. CDR3 coding DNA: TGTGCCAGCAGCCTAGGAAGCGGGGGGGCACATGATACGCAGTATTTT. Its protein is CASSLGSGGAHDTQYF.

The chain combines TRBV9 with TRBJ2-1; TRBD1 matches at 8 bases. Trimming at V came to 2 bases and at J to 1 base, leaving 2 bases not matched to a gene. The CDR3 length is 15 residues. Germline-derived CDR1 and CDR2 are SGDLS and YYNGEE. In DNA, the CDR3 is TGTGCCAGCAGCGTCCAGGGGGCTTCCTACAATGAGCAGTTCTTC. It encodes CASSVQGASYNEQFF.

This clone was counted between two and nine times. This chain links TRBV30 with TRBJ1-6, with unresolved D. Germline lookup yields CDR1 GTSNPN and CDR2 SVGIG (reference sequence). This CDR3 region has 14 residues. The V gene lost 0 bases and the J gene lost 6 bases, with 9 bases spanning the gap. The CDR3 coding sequence is TGTGCCTGGAGTGTACGGGTCGGTAATTCACCCCTCCACTTT. Translating gives CAWSVRVGNSPLHF.

V is TRBV7-9 and J is TRBJ1-1; TRBD1 agrees at 11 bases. The CDR3 sequence is 17 residues long. With V trimmed by 3 bases and J by 6 bases, 12 bases remained unmatched. In germline, CDR1 is SEHNR, CDR2 FQNEAQ (reference sequence). CDR3 sequence reads: CASSFPGQGESGAEAFF. CDR3 DNA sequence: TGTGCCAGCAGCTTTCCGGGACAGGGGGAATCTGGGGCTGAAGCTTTCTTT.

This clone appeared a single time. The V gene is TRBV24-1, the J gene TRBJ2-1; a weak D match, TRBD2 (7 bases). There are 16 residues in the CDR3. V lost 5 bases and J 7 bases, leaving 20 bases between the germline ends. Per germline, CDR1 KGHDR and CDR2 SFDVKD. The CDR3 DNA sequence: TGTGCCACCAGTGCCCGACTAGCATCGGGGGCGAATGAGCAGTTCTTC. Translated, it gives CATSARLASGANEQFF.

V is TRBV19 and J is TRBJ2-7; the match to TRBD1 covers 10 bases. V shed 5 bases, J shed 2 bases, and the junction held 6 bases outside the gene matches. Germline-derived CDR1 and CDR2 are LNHDA and SQIVND (reference sequence). The length of the CDR3 is 15 residues. The CDR3 DNA reads TGTGCCAGTAGTGACCCGGGACAGGGGACCTACGAGCAGTACTTC. The encoded protein is CASSDPGQGTYEQYF.

This chain connects TRBV18 to TRBJ1-5; no firm D call. V gave up 1 base and J gave up 7 bases, with 11 bases separating them. This CDR3 has 14 amino acids. CDR1 is KGHSH, CDR2 LQKENI, per germline. Here the CDR3 DNA reads TGTGCCAGCTCACCACTCCCCTCCGGGCAGCCCCAGCATTTT. Its protein product is CASSPLPSGQPQHF.